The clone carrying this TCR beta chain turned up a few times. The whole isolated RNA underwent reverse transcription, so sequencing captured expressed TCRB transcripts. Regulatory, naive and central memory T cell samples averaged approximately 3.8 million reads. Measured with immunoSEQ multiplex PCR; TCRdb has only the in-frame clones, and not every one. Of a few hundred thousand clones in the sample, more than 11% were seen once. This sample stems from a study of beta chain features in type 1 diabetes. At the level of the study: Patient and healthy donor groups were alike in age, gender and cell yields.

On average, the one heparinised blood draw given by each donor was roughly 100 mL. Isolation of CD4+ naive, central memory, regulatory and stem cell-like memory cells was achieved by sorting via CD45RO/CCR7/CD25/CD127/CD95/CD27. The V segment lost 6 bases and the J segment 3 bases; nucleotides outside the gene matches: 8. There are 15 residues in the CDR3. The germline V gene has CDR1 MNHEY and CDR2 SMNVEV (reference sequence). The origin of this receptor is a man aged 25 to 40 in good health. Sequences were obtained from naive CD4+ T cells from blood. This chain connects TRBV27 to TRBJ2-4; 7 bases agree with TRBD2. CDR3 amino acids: CASSRRTSVKNIQYF. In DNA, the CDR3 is TGTGCCAGCAGCCGACGCACTAGCGTCAAAAACATTCAGTACTTC.